The 6 T cell receptor beta chains presented below share a single source sample, sequenced in a study of CD8+ T cells in alopecia areata. Treatment denoted: oral pan-JAK inhibitor, 5-10 mg twice daily. RNA was isolated and reverse transcribed to cDNA, the sequencing template. Sequencing was performed with immunoSEQ multiplex PCR; in TCRdb, only in-frame clones are kept and a portion is missing. The table lists 250,000 to 300,000 clones, nearly 60% of them singletons, with less than 2% in the top ten. This specimen was CD4+ T cells sorted from blood, taken at week 24, from a patient treated with tofacitinib. Source of these receptors: a human donor with alopecia areata.

This clone showed up just once. The J gene is TRBJ2-7, the V gene TRBV2; 8 nucleotides match TRBD2. Germline lookup yields CDR1 SNHLY and CDR2 FYNNEI. This CDR3 comprises 16 residues. Losses at the gene ends were 1 base for V and 7 bases for J; bases not matched to a gene: 12. The CDR3 region is CASSEVGRGVTDEQYF. As DNA, the CDR3 is TGTGCCAGCAGTGAAGTAGGGCGGGGGGTCACGGATGAGCAGTACTTC.

This rearrangement joins TRBV29-1 to TRBJ2-5; D is undetermined. V dropped 4 bases and J dropped 1 base, with 10 bases sitting between them. The CDR3 runs to 13 residues. Germline assignment: CDR1 SQVTM and CDR2 ANQGSEA. CDR3 protein: CSVARDPQETQYF. CDR3 in DNA: TGCAGCGTTGCACGCGATCCCCAAGAGACCCAGTACTTC. The complete variable domain, with remaining parts taken from reference TRBV29-1 and TRBJ2-5, reads SAVISQKPSRDICQRGTSLTIQCQVDSQVTMMFWYRQQPGQSLTLIATANQGSEATYESGFVIDKFPISRPNLTFSTLTVSNMSPEDSSIYLCSVARDPQETQYFGPGTRLLVL.

The chain employs TRBV29-1 and TRBJ1-4, with a weak D call TRBD1 (5 bases). CDR3 size: 11 residues. Germline CDR1 and CDR2: SQVTM and ANQGSEA. The V end lost 7 bases, the J end lost 5 bases, and 8 bases lay between the germline ends. CDR3 amino acids: CSARDNEKLFF. The CDR3 DNA reads as TGCAGCGCCCGGGACAATGAAAAACTGTTTTTT.

This chain uses TRBV30 with TRBJ2-3; a weak D match, TRBD2 (5 bases). CDR3 length equals 14 residues. The germline gives CDR1 GTSNPN, CDR2 SVGIG (reference sequence). Trimming left V 5 bases short and J 5 bases short, with 17 bases between. The chain's CDR3 is CAWGRTSRGDTQYF. The CDR3 DNA reads TGTGCCTGGGGACGGACTTCTCGGGGAGATACGCAGTATTTT.

To note about this clone: One end of the junction does not line up with germline, which may come from a read error. V is TRBV7-7 and J is TRBJ2-2, with 7 bases identical to TRBD2. CDR1 is SSHAT, CDR2 FNYEAQ, per germline (reference sequence). The CDR3 has 15 amino acids. The chain's CDR3 is CASSGIPGLTGELFF. As DNA, the CDR3 is TGTGCTAGCAGCGGGATTCCGGGCCTAACCGGGGAGCTGTTTTTT.

This clone was observed a handful of times. This chain uses TRBV4-3 with TRBJ2-3; the match to TRBD2 covers 14 bases. The germline V gene has CDR1 LGHNA and CDR2 YSLEER. The V gene end was trimmed by 4 bases and the J gene end by 5 bases; junction bases not matched to a gene: 5. CDR3 length: 16 residues. CDR3: CASSRTSGGTGDTQYF. Here the CDR3 DNA reads TGCGCCAGCAGCCGGACTAGCGGGGGGACCGGAGATACGCAGTATTTT.